What follows are 10 T cell receptor beta chains derived from one specimen sequenced in a study of beta chain features in type 1 diabetes. The entirety of the isolated RNA underwent reverse transcription, so expressed TCRB transcripts were sequenced. Using immunoSEQ multiplex PCR, the repertoire was profiled, and TCRdb retains in-frame clones only, with some absent. Seen here are under 800,000 clones, less than 20% observed once, and the top ten hold around 0.1%. Sequences were obtained from naive CD4+ T cells from blood. Receptors were obtained from a man aged 18 to 29 in good health.

This clone was seen only a few times. The J gene is TRBJ2-7, the V gene TRBV7-2; TRBD1 aligns across 9 bases. V gave up 7 bases and J gave up 4 bases; unmatched junction bases: 11. CDR1 SGHTA and CDR2 FQGNSA come from the germline V gene. This CDR3 is built from 15 residues. CDR3 amino acids: CASNEGDRVVYEQYF. In DNA, the CDR3 is TGTGCCAGCAACGAAGGGGACAGGGTCGTTTACGAGCAGTACTTC.

The rearrangement joins TRBV9 to TRBJ1-3; the match to TRBD1 covers 7 bases. V dropped 3 bases and J dropped 3; count of bases not matched to a gene: 9. The CDR3 sequence is 16 residues long. From germline, CDR1 is SGDLS and CDR2 YYNGEE. The CDR3 reads CASSGIPGQLGNTIYF. CDR3 DNA sequence: TGTGCCAGCAGCGGAATTCCGGGACAGCTTGGAAACACCATATATTTT.

The CDR3 DNA follows: TGTGCCAGTAGTATATTCGGGGGGCCCTCTGGGGCCAACGTCCTGACTTTC. Its protein is CASSIFGGPSGANVLTF. V gene TRBV19 combines with J gene TRBJ2-6, with a weak D call TRBD2 (7 bases). Trimming took 2 bases from V and 0 from J, leaving 11 bases between them. The germline gives CDR1 LNHDA, CDR2 SQIVND (reference sequence). This CDR3 contains 17 residues.

The V call is TRBV20-1, the J call TRBJ2-5; weak D call: TRBD2 (5 bases). The CDR3 runs to 10 residues. CDR1 DFQATT and CDR2 SNEGSKA come from the germline V gene (reference sequence). For the CDR3, the DNA is TGCAGCTTTCGGGGAGAGACCCAGTACTTC. It yields the protein CSFRGETQYF.

The genes are TRBV7-3 and TRBJ2-3; 7 positions agree with TRBD2. The CDR3 spans 14 residues. CDR1 and CDR2 (germline): SGHTA, FQGTGA. V lost 5 bases, J lost 4 bases, and 6 bases stayed unmatched. The CDR3 coding sequence is TGTGCCAGCAGCCCGTCCGCGGGGGCAGATACGCAGTATTTT. Protein product: CASSPSAGADTQYF.

In this sample, this clone turned up a few times. The gene calls are TRBV7-2 and TRBJ2-1; tentatively, D is TRBD2 (6 bases). From germline, CDR1 is SGHTA and CDR2 FQGNSA. The V gene lost 3 bases and the J gene lost 13 bases, with 19 bases spanning the gap. The CDR3 spans 14 residues. DNA for the CDR3: TGTGCCAGCAGCTTCGGGGGAGCCAGGCAGGGCCAGTTCTTC. Residues: CASSFGGARQGQFF. The full variable domain, completed using reference TRBV7-2 and TRBJ2-1, is GAGVSQSPSNKVTEKGKDVELRCDPISGHTALYWYRQSLGQGLEFLIYFQGNSAPDKSGLPSDRFSAERTGGSVSTLTIQRTQQEDSAVYLCASSFGGARQGQFFGPGTRLTVL.

This chain uses TRBV7-2 with TRBJ2-5; TRBD2 might be the D (7 bases). The CDR3 runs to 16 residues. V was clipped by 0 bases and J by 4 bases, with 15 bases between them. Germline V gene lookup returns CDR1 SGHTA and CDR2 FQGNSA. CDR3 sequence (DNA): TGTGCCAGCAGCTTAGCGCGAGGGGGAGGGGCAGAGACCCAGTACTTC. Its protein is CASSLARGGGAETQYF.

This clone was detected a few times. The chain joins TRBV4-3 to TRBJ2-1; a possible D gene is TRBD2 (6 bases). With 1 base removed from V and 9 bases from J, the gap between germline ends came to 16 bases. CDR3 length: 15 residues. Germline lookup yields CDR1 LGHNA and CDR2 YSLEER. The CDR3 DNA reads TGCGCCAGCAGCCAAGTAAGACTAGGAGTTGGTGAGCAGTTCTTC. Translated: CASSQVRLGVGEQFF.

This clone has a handful of counts. The rearrangement uses TRBV15 and TRBJ1-4; 7 bases are a match to TRBD1. The CDR3 is 16 residues long. J gave up 7 bases and V 3 bases, and 11 bases lay outside the gene matches. Germline values: CDR1 LNHNV, CDR2 YYDKDF (reference sequence). CDR3 amino acids: CATSRSGPGGGEKLFF. CDR3 DNA sequence: TGTGCCACCAGCAGGAGTGGGCCAGGGGGAGGTGAAAAACTGTTTTTT.

This clone appeared a few times. The J gene is TRBJ2-7, the V gene TRBV29-1; 8 bases fit TRBD2. The CDR3 has 16 residues. Germline V gene lookup returns CDR1 SQVTM and CDR2 ANQGSEA. V lost 6 bases to trimming and J lost 1 base; unmatched junction nucleotides: 14. The CDR3: CSVTLLERGYSYEQYF. In DNA, the CDR3 is TGCAGCGTGACCCTTCTTGAGCGGGGGTATTCCTACGAGCAGTACTTC.